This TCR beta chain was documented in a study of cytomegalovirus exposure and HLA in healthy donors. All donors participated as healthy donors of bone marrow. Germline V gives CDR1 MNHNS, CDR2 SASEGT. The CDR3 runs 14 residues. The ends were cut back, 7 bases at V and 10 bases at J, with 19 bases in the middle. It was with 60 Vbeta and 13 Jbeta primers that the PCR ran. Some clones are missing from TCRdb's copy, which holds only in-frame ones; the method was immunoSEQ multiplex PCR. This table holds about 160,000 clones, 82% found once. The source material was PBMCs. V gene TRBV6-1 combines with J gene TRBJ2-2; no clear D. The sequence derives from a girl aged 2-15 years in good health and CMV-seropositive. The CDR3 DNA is TGTGCCAGCACCTATTCGATCCCCACCACGGAGCTGTTTTTT. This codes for CASTYSIPTTELFF.